Shown below are 29 T cell receptor beta chains from a single sample sequenced in a study of blood T cell repertoires in COVID-19 (TCRdb year 2020). Library prep was done by the immunoSEQ multiplex PCR assay. The source is immuneACCESS, and TCRdb retained only in-frame sequences with V and J called. Part of the clones is not carried over; for the studies checked, unresolved V genes explain less than half of this, and the remainder is unexplained. This sample holds 150,000 to 200,000 clones; less than 90% were observed only once. In total, the top ten clones hold 9.5% to 13% of the sample. Sequenced material: peripheral blood. These receptors came from a woman in her sixties with COVID-19, enrolled during active disease.

Notes on this clone: One end of the junction is discordant with germline, which a read error may explain. The rearrangement joins TRBV5-1 to TRBJ2-5; TRBD2 is a possible D gene (6 bases). Germline V gene sequence: CDR1 SGHRS, CDR2 YFSETQ. CDR3 size: 16 residues. The CDR3 spells CASSLAGSAPQGTQYF. The DNA for the CDR3 is TGCGCCAGCAGCTTGGCCGGGAGCGCCCCCCAAGGGACCCAGTACTTC.

The chain joins TRBV20-1 to TRBJ2-5; the D gene is possibly TRBD1 (6 bases). CDR3 length equals 11 residues. Germline CDR1 and CDR2: DFQATT and SNEGSKA (reference sequence). CDR3 sequence: CSKKRGETQYF. CDR3 coding DNA: TGCAGCAAAAAGAGGGGGGAGACCCAGTACTTC.

V gene TRBV5-1 combines with J gene TRBJ1-6; 8 bases line up with TRBD1. The CDR3 is 16 residues long. V gave up 4 bases and J gave up 10 bases; unmatched junction bases: 13. Germline CDR1 and CDR2: SGHRS and YFSETQ. The CDR3 here is CASSPQPGTGRSPLHF. DNA for the CDR3: TGCGCCAGCAGCCCACAGCCCGGGACAGGACGCTCACCCCTCCACTTT.

The chain recombines TRBV2 with TRBJ1-2, with TRBD1 identical over 8 bases. The V gene's germline CDR1 is SNHLY and CDR2 FYNNEI. The CDR3 length is 13 residues. V lost 10 bases to trimming and J lost 7 bases; unmatched junction nucleotides: 11. CDR3 nucleotides: TGTGCCACGACAGGGGTGAGGCGTTCTGGCTACACCTTC. Protein product: CATTGVRRSGYTF.

The rearrangement uses TRBV20-1 and TRBJ1-1; the match to TRBD1 covers 7 bases. Germline CDR1 is DFQATT and CDR2 is SNEGSKA (reference sequence). CDR3 length: 11 residues. Losses at the gene ends were 0 bases for V and 11 bases for J; bases not matched to a gene: 3. The CDR3 bases are TGCAGTGCTAGAGAAGACAGGGAGGCTTTCTTT. Translated: CSAREDREAFF.

V is TRBV19 and J is TRBJ1-5; unclear D gene. This CDR3 spans 15 amino acids. The germline gives CDR1 LNHDA, CDR2 SQIVND (reference sequence). Trimming stripped 1 base from V and 9 bases from J, with 16 bases between. The CDR3 DNA is TGTGCCAGTAGTATAGGCGGTACCTCAAATGGGCCCCAGCATTTT. As protein: CASSIGGTSNGPQHF.

This chain uses TRBV28 with TRBJ1-2; TRBD1 matches 9 bases. Germline CDR1 is MDHEN and CDR2 is SYDVKM. This CDR3 region has 15 residues. V lost 5 bases to trimming and J lost 8 bases; unmatched junction nucleotides: 12. Here the CDR3 reads CASSLGTGRLRGYTF. The CDR3, as DNA: TGTGCCAGCAGTCTCGGGACAGGGCGGTTAAGGGGCTACACCTTC.

The V and J genes are TRBV5-5 and TRBJ1-5; no reliable D call. Germline CDR1 is SGHKS and CDR2 is YYEKEE (reference sequence). The V end was cut by 0 bases, the J end by 1 base, with 8 bases between. This CDR3 has 15 residues. CDR3 sequence: CASSLAALSNQPQHF. The CDR3 nucleotides read TGTGCCAGCAGCTTGGCCGCGCTGAGCAATCAGCCCCAGCATTTT.

The V gene is TRBV7-2, the J gene TRBJ2-7; 10 bases agree with TRBD2. In germline, CDR1 is SGHTA, CDR2 FQGNSA. The CDR3 consists of 16 residues. With V trimmed by 1 base and J by 4 bases, 7 bases remained unmatched. The CDR3 nucleotides are TGTGCCAGCAGCTTAGGGAGCGGGAGGGCAACTTACGAGCAGTACTTC. Its protein product is CASSLGSGRATYEQYF.

The chain recombines TRBV6-6 with TRBJ1-5; unclear D gene. Germline CDR1 MNHNY, CDR2 SVGAGI (reference sequence). Trimming removed 6 bases from V and 4 bases from J, with 19 bases in between. The CDR3 has 16 residues. The CDR3 here is CASRPHTRVWNQPQHF. Here the CDR3 DNA reads TGTGCCAGCAGACCACACACCCGGGTGTGGAATCAGCCCCAGCATTTT.

The J gene is TRBJ1-4, the V gene TRBV7-6, with D perhaps matching TRBD1 (5 bases). This CDR3 contains 15 residues. Trimming took 5 bases from V and 7 from J, leaving 17 bases between them. Germline loops: CDR1 SGHVS, CDR2 FNYEAQ. CDR3 loop: CASSAAGSGGEKLFF. The CDR3 coding sequence is TGTGCCAGCAGCGCAGCGGGATCCGGGGGTGAAAAACTGTTTTTT. The entire variable domain, with the rest obtained from reference TRBV7-6 and TRBJ1-4, is as follows: GAGVSQSPRYKVTKRGQDVALRCDPISGHVSLYWYRQALGQGPEFLTYFNYEAQQDKSGLPNDRFSAERPEGSISTLTIQRTEQRDSAMYRCASSAAGSGGEKLFFGSGTQLSVL.

There are a few counts of this clone. The chain carries TRBV7-3 and TRBJ1-5; 7 bases are shared with TRBD1. The germline V gene has CDR1 SGHTA and CDR2 FQGTGA. V gave up 5 bases and J gave up 5 bases; unmatched junction bases: 6. The length of the CDR3 is 14 residues. CDR3: CASSPQGVDQPQHF. CDR3 coding DNA: TGTGCCAGCAGCCCTCAGGGGGTGGATCAGCCCCAGCATTTT.

This clone was seen only a few times. The chain has TRBV25-1 and TRBJ2-1, with TRBD1 identical over 12 bases. After removal of 5 bases from V and 7 bases from J, the junction contained 6 bases not matched to a gene. CDR1 and CDR2 from the germline V gene are MGHDK and SYGVNS. This CDR3 spans 15 amino acids. The CDR3 loop reads CASSLPGQGANEQFF. The CDR3 bases are TGTGCCAGCAGTTTACCGGGACAGGGGGCGAATGAGCAGTTCTTC.

The rearrangement uses TRBV3-1 (or the pseudogene TRBV3-2) and TRBJ1-1; D is unresolved. Germline V gene data show CDR1 as LGHDT and CDR2 as YNNKEL (reference sequence). CDR3 size: 13 residues. The germline V and J ends were trimmed by 4 bases and 0 bases, with 6 bases remaining between them. Here the CDR3 DNA reads TGTGCCAGCAGCCCCACAGTGAACACTGAAGCTTTCTTT. Its translation: CASSPTVNTEAFF.

V gene TRBV5-8 combines with J gene TRBJ2-3, with 11 bases aligning to TRBD2. With 1 base clipped from V and 0 bases from J, the junction kept 4 bases outside the gene matches. This CDR3 has 17 residues. CDR1 SGHTS and CDR2 YDEGEE come from the germline V gene. The CDR3 DNA is TGTGCCAGCAGCTTGATCGGGACTAGCGGTAGCACAGATACGCAGTATTTT. Its protein is CASSLIGTSGSTDTQYF.

This chain links TRBV24-1 with TRBJ1-5, with 7 nucleotides matching TRBD1. V was clipped by 4 bases and J by 3 bases; unmatched bases: 8. CDR3 length: 16 amino acids. CDR1 and CDR2 from the germline V gene are KGHDR and SFDVKD. DNA for the CDR3: TGTGCCACCAGTGACCCTACGACAGGGAACAATCAGCCCCAGCATTTT. Its translation: CATSDPTTGNNQPQHF.

The V gene is TRBV11-2, the J gene TRBJ1-6; TRBD1 is a possible D gene (6 bases). The CDR3 contains 13 residues. Trimming cost V 5 bases and J 7 bases, with 9 bases left between them. Germline assignment: CDR1 SGHAT and CDR2 FQNNGV. The CDR3 DNA reads as TGTGCCAGCAGCGGACAGCGGAATTCACCCCTCCACTTT. It translates to CASSGQRNSPLHF.

This clone was recorded a few times. This chain connects TRBV6-5 to TRBJ1-6; TRBD1 matches 10 bases. The J segment lost 6 bases and the V segment lost 5 bases, leaving 4 bases of the junction unmatched. The CDR3 consists of 15 residues. Germline lookup yields CDR1 MNHEY and CDR2 SVGAGI. The CDR3 region has the DNA TGTGCCAGCAGTCGACAGGGGGCAAGTAATTCACCCCTCCACTTT. It is translated as CASSRQGASNSPLHF.

The rearrangement joins TRBV29-1 to TRBJ1-2; 9 nucleotides agree with TRBD1. The J segment lost 5 bases and the V segment lost 4 bases, leaving 2 bases of the junction unmatched. Germline V gives CDR1 SQVTM, CDR2 ANQGSEA. The CDR3 totals 12 residues. In nucleotides, the CDR3 is TGCAGCGTTGTAGGACAGGGGTATGGCTACACCTTC. Translated, it gives CSVVGQGYGYTF.

The chain employs TRBV5-1 and TRBJ1-4, with 7 bases identical to TRBD1. CDR3 size: 14 residues. Germline lookup yields CDR1 SGHRS and CDR2 YFSETQ. With V trimmed by 5 bases and J by 7 bases, 8 bases remained unmatched. The CDR3 spells CASRLTGRVEKLFF. CDR3 coding DNA: TGCGCCAGCAGATTGACAGGGAGGGTTGAAAAACTGTTTTTT.

The V and J genes are TRBV18 and TRBJ2-1; D might be TRBD1 (6 bases). The germline V gene encodes CDR1 KGHSH and CDR2 LQKENI. The CDR3 covers 12 residues. V was clipped by 6 bases and J by 6 bases, with 9 bases between them. The CDR3 loop is CASSPTGNEQFF. The DNA of the CDR3 is TGTGCCAGCTCCCCGACAGGCAATGAGCAGTTCTTC.

V usage is TRBV11-3 and J usage is TRBJ2-1; 7 bases match TRBD2. Germline lookup yields CDR1 SGHNT and CDR2 YENEEA. V lost 1 base to trimming and J lost 9 bases; unmatched junction nucleotides: 12. The CDR3 extends over 16 amino acids. CDR3 amino acids: CASSLGRLRLATEQFF. CDR3 nucleotides: TGTGCCAGCAGCTTAGGTCGTCTGCGACTAGCTACTGAGCAGTTCTTC. The full variable domain, rest sourced from reference TRBV11-3 and TRBJ2-1, is EAGVVQSPRYKIIEKKQPVAFWCNPISGHNTLYWYLQNLGQGPELLIRYENEEAVDDSQLPKDRFSAERLKGVDSTLKIQPAELGDSAVYLCASSLGRLRLATEQFFGPGTRLTVL.

This clone was seen a few times. The genes are TRBV27 and TRBJ1-1; D is perhaps TRBD1 (5 bases). Germline-derived CDR1 and CDR2 are MNHEY and SMNVEV (reference sequence). Trimming stripped 5 bases from V and 3 bases from J, with 13 bases between. This CDR3 contains 14 residues. The CDR3 nucleotides read TGTGCCAGCAGTCCCCCAGGGCGGTACACTGAAGCTTTCTTT. Encoded protein: CASSPPGRYTEAFF.

This clone was detected only once. The chain combines TRBV5-5 with TRBJ2-1; 7 bases agree with TRBD2. CDR1 SGHKS and CDR2 YYEKEE come from the germline V gene (reference sequence). This CDR3 region has 14 residues. The V gene end was trimmed by 4 bases and the J gene end by 5 bases; junction bases not matched to a gene: 6. The CDR3 nucleotides read TGTGCCAGCAGCCCCCTAGCGGCCCACAATGAGCAGTTCTTC. Its translation: CASSPLAAHNEQFF.

The chain links TRBV5-4 to TRBJ2-2, with 10 bases that match TRBD1. Per germline, CDR1 SGHNT and CDR2 YYREEE (reference sequence). V lost 0 bases and J lost 5; bases outside the gene matches: 4. The CDR3 covers 16 residues. The CDR3 nucleotides are TGTGCCAGCAGCTTGGTGACAGGGGGCAGAACCGGGGAGCTGTTTTTT. Translated: CASSLVTGGRTGELFF.

This rearrangement joins TRBV7-3 to TRBJ2-1; 12 bases line up with TRBD2. Germline V lookup: CDR1 SGHTA, CDR2 FQGTGA. The V segment lost 6 bases and the J segment 4 bases; nucleotides outside the gene matches: 7. The length of the CDR3 is 16 residues. The CDR3 nucleotides read TGTGCCAGCAGTCATGCCGGGACTAGCGGGTACAATGAGCAGTTCTTC. Translating it yields CASSHAGTSGYNEQFF.

The chain is built from TRBV18 and TRBJ1-1; weak D call: TRBD1 (6 bases). The length of the CDR3 is 15 residues. Germline loops: CDR1 KGHSH, CDR2 LQKENI. V lost 1 base to trimming and J lost 5 bases, with 14 bases between them. CDR3 sequence reads: CASSPLSRGETEAFF. CDR3 coding DNA: TGTGCCAGCTCACCACTATCCAGGGGAGAGACTGAAGCTTTCTTT.

The chain uses TRBV10-3 and TRBJ1-3, with D perhaps TRBD1 (6 bases). V lost 6 bases and J lost 0, with 12 bases in between. The length of the CDR3 is 15 residues. Germline CDR1 is ENHRY and CDR2 is SYGVKD. CDR3 sequence reads: CAIRQGHLSGNTIYF. The CDR3 coding sequence is TGTGCCATCAGACAGGGACACCTCTCTGGAAACACCATATATTTT.

The V call is TRBV27, the J call TRBJ1-5, with 7 bases identical to TRBD1. In germline, CDR1 is MNHEY, CDR2 SMNVEV (reference sequence). The J segment lost 3 bases and the V segment lost 6 bases, leaving 5 bases of the junction unmatched. The CDR3 covers 14 residues. The DNA for the CDR3 is TGTGCCAGCAGGAAAGGGGGCCCCAATCAGCCCCAGCATTTT. Translating gives CASRKGGPNQPQHF.